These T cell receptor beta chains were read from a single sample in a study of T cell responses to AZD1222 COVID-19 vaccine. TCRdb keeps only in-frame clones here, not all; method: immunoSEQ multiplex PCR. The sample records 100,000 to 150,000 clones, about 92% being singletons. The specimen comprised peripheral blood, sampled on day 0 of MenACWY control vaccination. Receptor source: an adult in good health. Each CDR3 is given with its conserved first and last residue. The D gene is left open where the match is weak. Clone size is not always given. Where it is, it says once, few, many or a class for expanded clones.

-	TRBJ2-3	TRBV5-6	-	TGTGCCAGCAGCTCTCTGTCTGCGGGCACAGATACGCAGTATTTT	CASSSLSAGTDTQYF
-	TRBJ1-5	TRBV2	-	TGTGCCAGCAGTGAAGACAGGGTGAGCAATCAGCCCCAGCATTTT	CASSEDRVSNQPQHF
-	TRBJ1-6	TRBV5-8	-	TGTGCCAGCAGCCTCTTAGACAGGTACCTCCACTTT	CASSLLDRYLHF
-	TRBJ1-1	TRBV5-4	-	TGTGCCAGCAGCTTGGGGGAGAGGAACACTGAAGCTTTCTTT	CASSLGERNTEAFF
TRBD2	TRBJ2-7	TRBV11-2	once	TGTGCCAGCACCCCACTAGCGGGGACCTACGAGCAGTACTTC	CASTPLAGTYEQYF
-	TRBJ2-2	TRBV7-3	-	TGTGCCAGCAGCCTTAAACAGGGAGCCGGGGAGCTGTTTTTT	CASSLKQGAGELFF
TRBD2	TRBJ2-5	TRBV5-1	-	TGCGCCAGCAGCTTGGGGGCTAGCGGGGAGACCCAGTACTTC	CASSLGASGETQYF
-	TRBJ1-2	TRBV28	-	TGTGCCAGCAGCCCCGGGCTACGCGGTGGCTACACCTTC	CASSPGLRGGYTF
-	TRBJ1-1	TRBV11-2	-	TGTGCCAGCAGCTTAGAATCTCTGGCAGTTGTCGGGGGCACTGAAGCTTTCTTT	CASSLESLAVVGGTEAFF
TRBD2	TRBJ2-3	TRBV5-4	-	TGTGCCAGCAGCTTGGGGGGACTAGCGGGAGGGTTTACCACAGATACGCAGTATTTT	CASSLGGLAGGFTTDTQYF
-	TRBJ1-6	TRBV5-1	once	TGCGCCAGCAGCTTGTCGGGAGCCTATAATTCACCCCTCCACTTT	CASSLSGAYNSPLHF
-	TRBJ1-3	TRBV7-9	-	TGTGCCAGCAGGGCCGCTACGTCAGGAAACACCATATATTTT	CASRAATSGNTIYF
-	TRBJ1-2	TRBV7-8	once	TGTGCCAGCAGCTTAGGCCCTCGACAAGCTAATAACTATGGCTACACCTTC	CASSLGPRQANNYGYTF
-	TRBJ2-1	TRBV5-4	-	TGTGCCAGCAGCCCCGACGACTACAATGAGCAGTTCTTC	CASSPDDYNEQFF
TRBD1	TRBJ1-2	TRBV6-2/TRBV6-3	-	TGTGCCAGCAGTTACCCCGACAGGGACTATGGCTACACCTTC	CASSYPDRDYGYTF
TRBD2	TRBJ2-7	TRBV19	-	TGTGCCAGTAGTATAGACGTGGGAGGGCATTACGAGCAGTACTTC	CASSIDVGGHYEQYF
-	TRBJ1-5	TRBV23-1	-	TGCGCCAGCAGTCCACGGGACACCCGGAATCAGCCCCAGCATTTT	CASSPRDTRNQPQHF
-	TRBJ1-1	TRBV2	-	TGTGCCAGCACAGGACATGGGGGGAGAGCTGAAGCTTTCTTT	CASTGHGGRAEAFF
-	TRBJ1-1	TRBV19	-	TGTGCCAGTAGTAGTTTTTTGTCAGGGAGTATGAACACTGAAGCTTTCTTT	CASSSFLSGSMNTEAFF
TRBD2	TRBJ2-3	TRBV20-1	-	TGCAGTGCTAGTTTAACTAGCGGGAGGGCAGATACGCAGTATTTT	CSASLTSGRADTQYF
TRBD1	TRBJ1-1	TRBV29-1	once	TGCAGCGGTCGGACAGGGATGAACACTGAAGCTTTCTTT	CSGRTGMNTEAFF
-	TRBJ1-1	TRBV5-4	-	TGTGCCAGCAGCTTCCAGGTGAACACTGAAGCTTTCTTT	CASSFQVNTEAFF
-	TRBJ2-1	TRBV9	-	TGTGCCAGCACCACCTCCGGACAGAGCAATGAGCAGTTCTTC	CASTTSGQSNEQFF
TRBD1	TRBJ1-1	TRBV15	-	TGTGCCACCAGCACTGGACAGGGCGTCACTGAAGCTTTCTTT	CATSTGQGVTEAFF
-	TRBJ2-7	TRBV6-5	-	TGTGCCAGCAGCGGGGGACGGAAGAACTACGAGCAGTACTTC	CASSGGRKNYEQYF
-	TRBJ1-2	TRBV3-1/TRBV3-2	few	TGTGCCAGCAGCCAGGGGGGGGGCGCGAACTATGGCTACACCTTC	CASSQGGGANYGYTF
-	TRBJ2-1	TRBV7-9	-	TGTGCCAGCAGCTTAGGGGAAGGTGAGCAGTTCTTC	CASSLGEGEQFF
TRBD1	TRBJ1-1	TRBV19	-	TGTGCCAGTAGTAACCACGGACAGGGAGTTCAAGCTTTCTTT	CASSNHGQGVQAFF
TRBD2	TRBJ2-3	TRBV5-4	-	TGTGCCAGCGGAATAGCGGGGGTAGGGACAGATACGCAGTATTTT	CASGIAGVGTDTQYF
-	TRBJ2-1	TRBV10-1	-	TGCGCCAGCAGTTCGGGGGCCGGGCATAAGCAGTTCTTC	CASSSGAGHKQFF
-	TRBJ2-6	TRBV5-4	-	TGTGCCAGCAGCTTGGTAGGCTCTGGGGCCAACGTCCTGACTTTC	CASSLVGSGANVLTF
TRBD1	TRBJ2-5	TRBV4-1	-	TGCGCCAGCAGCCGACAACAAATCCACCGGGACAGGGGAACGGAGACCCAGTACTTC	CASSRQQIHRDRGTETQYF
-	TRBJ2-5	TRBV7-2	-	TGTGCCAGCAGCTTAAGGCCCCTGGAGACGGGGCAAGAGACCCAGTACTTC	CASSLRPLETGQETQYF
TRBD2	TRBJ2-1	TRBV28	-	TGTGCCAGCAGTCAAAGCGGGGGGACGTACAATGAGCAGTTCTTC	CASSQSGGTYNEQFF
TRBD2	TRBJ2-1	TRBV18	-	TGTGCCAGCTCACCGCCTAGCGGGGGGGCCTACAATGAGCAGTTCTTC	CASSPPSGGAYNEQFF
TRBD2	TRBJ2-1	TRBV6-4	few	TGTGCCAGCAGTAGGGGACTAGCGGGGGGATACAATGAGCAGTTCTTC	CASSRGLAGGYNEQFF
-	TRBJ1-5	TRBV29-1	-	TGCAGCGTCGACATCGGATATAGCAATCAGCCCCAGCATTTT	CSVDIGYSNQPQHF
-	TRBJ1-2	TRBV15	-	TGTGCCACCAGCAGAGAGGTAAGGCAGGCCAACTATGGCTACACCTTC	CATSREVRQANYGYTF
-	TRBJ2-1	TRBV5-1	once	TGCGCCAGCAGCTTGAGAGAAGGCGAATACAATGAGCAGTTCTTC	CASSLREGEYNEQFF
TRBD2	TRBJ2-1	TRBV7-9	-	TGTGCCAGCAGCTTAACTAGCGGGTCCTTCAATGAGCAGTTCTTC	CASSLTSGSFNEQFF
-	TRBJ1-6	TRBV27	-	TGTGCCAGCAGACACCGAAATTCACCCCTCCACTTT	CASRHRNSPLHF
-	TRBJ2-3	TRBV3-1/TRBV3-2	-	TGTGCCAGCAGCTTCCAGGGCACAGATACGCAGTATTTT	CASSFQGTDTQYF
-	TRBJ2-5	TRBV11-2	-	TGTGCCAGCAGCTTAAGGGGTGGGGACCAAGAGACCCAGTACTTC	CASSLRGGDQETQYF
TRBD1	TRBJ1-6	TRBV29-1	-	TGCAGCGTTTCGTCCGGGACAGGGGATTCACCCCTCCACTTT	CSVSSGTGDSPLHF
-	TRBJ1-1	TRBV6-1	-	TGTGCCAGCAGTGCAACAAGGAAGCAGATTCTGAACACTGAAGCTTTCTTT	CASSATRKQILNTEAFF
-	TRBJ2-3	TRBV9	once	TGTGCCAGCAGCGTAGTAGGAGGGGACGGGGATACGCAGTATTTT	CASSVVGGDGDTQYF